Listed here is a single TCR beta chain. It lacks a known antigen. Base qualities were left out, and no much larger clone turns up one base away. V gives up 3 bases and J gives up 3 bases, and the segment between their germline ends measures 15 bases. Spanning cysteine to phenylalanine, the CDR3 consists of 15 amino acids. CDR3 DNA is the only sequence kept; it has 45 bases, read in frame from the first base. The germline V gene (reference sequence) provides CDR1 SEHNR and CDR2 FQNEAQ. The source of the sample is a study of STAT5B mutations in CD4+ large granular lymphocyte leukemia (dated by TCRdb to 2022 to 2024). Context from the whole study: Among healthy controls, the CDR3 'QG' motif was associated with a particular HLA allele. TCRbeta repertoires of CD4+ T-cell large granular lymphocyte leukemia patients were compared with those of healthy blood donors. The purity of purified fractions was confirmed by flow cytometry on FACSCanto II or FACSVerse to exceed 95% among lymphocytes. Overall study outcomes, separate from this receptor: Enrichment of TRBV06-family usage was observed among the top patient clones (8/27) relative to healthy controls (2/35). Each patient's main leukemic clonotypes were private, but roughly 25% of these clonotypes showed up at low frequency in the non-leukemic repertoires of other patients. CD4-sorted patient repertoires appeared more clonal than healthy CD4+ repertoires, and this difference persisted after removing the putative leukemic clones. Data were not HLA-matched; higher clonality in CD4+ versus CD8+ T-LGLL could reflect the relatively small sample size.

The immunoSEQ assay at survey resolution was applied to genomic DNA for sequencing of TCRbeta rearrangements. The authors' pipeline ran thus. A lowest detectable productive clonotype frequency of 2.59 x 10-5 was observed in the TCR sequencing data. Analyses included only productive TCRbeta rearrangements, meaning complete and in-frame sequences. The clonality of each sample was calculated as Simpson clonality in the immunoSEQ Analyzer version 3.0. Clones were grouped by frequency into very rare, small, medium, large (1-20%) or hyperexpanded (>20%) categories. Generation probabilities were estimated with OLGA 1.2.3, V-gene circos plots were made with VDJtools, specificities were searched in VDJdb, and CDR3 motifs were identified with GLIPH. The clones in this table, taken by TCRdb from immuneACCESS, are in-frame only. Not every clone is retained; where verified, under half of the shortfall comes from an unresolved V gene, and the cause of the rest is unknown. D and trimming come from the DNA, and the V and J calls and clone size come from that table. The sample profile shows 31,000 or so clones; 85% to 90% of them were found once. Approximately 0.41% of the sample is taken by the ten largest.

The healthy control group was made up of 37 blood donors, and the Finnish Red Cross blood service supplied their buffy coats. All TCR-sequenced material derived from peripheral blood: patient blood samples and healthy donor buffy coats. Peripheral blood mononuclear cells were isolated by Ficoll-Hypaque gradient centrifugation. For the healthy controls, CD4+ cells were obtained from buffy coats by magnetic purification. The Gentra Puregene Cell and Tissue kit was used to extract genomic DNA, and a Qubit 2.0 fluorometer was used to measure the amount of genomic DNA. The receptor chain draws on TRBV7-9 and TRBJ2-7, with an unclear D gene assignment. Sequencing was done on a sample of CD4+ T cells from blood buffy coats. The TCR sequence derives from a human donor in good health. The CDR3 amino acid sequence is: CASSLYSGYSYEQYF. The DNA sequence is TGTGCCAGCAGCTTGTATTCCGGGTACAGCTACGAGCAGTACTTC.